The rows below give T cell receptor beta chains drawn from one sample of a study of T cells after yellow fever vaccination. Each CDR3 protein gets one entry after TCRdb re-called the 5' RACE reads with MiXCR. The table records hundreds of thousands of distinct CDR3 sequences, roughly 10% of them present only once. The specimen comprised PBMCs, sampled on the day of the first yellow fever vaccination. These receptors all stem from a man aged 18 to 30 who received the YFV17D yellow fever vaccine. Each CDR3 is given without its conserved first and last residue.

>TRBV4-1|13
ASSQDGGGGDTQY
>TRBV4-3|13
ASSQDPPPNTEAF
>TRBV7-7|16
ASSLTEASGGPTDTQY
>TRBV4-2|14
ASSPDLAGGVNEQF
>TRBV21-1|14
ASPREGAGSYNEQF
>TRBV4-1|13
ASSHRDAGLNEQF
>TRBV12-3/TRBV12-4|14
ASSSPSGQAYEKLF
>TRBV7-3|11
ASSPKTGRGYT
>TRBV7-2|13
ASSVLSGGLYEQY
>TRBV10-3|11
ATLAGSTDTQY
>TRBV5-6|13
ASSLVSRDNSPLH
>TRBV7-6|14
ASSRSGGPNTDTQY
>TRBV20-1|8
SAYRVGYT
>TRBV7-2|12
ASSLGLAKDEQF
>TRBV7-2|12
ASSSLATTGELF
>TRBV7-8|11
ASSLGFRTEAF
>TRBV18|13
ASSRARDGNTEAF